The T cell receptor beta chain under discussion was sequenced for a study of spatial heterogeneity in lung cancer. The wider study: More than eight raw reads, on average, carried each unique TCR and UMI combination. Study outcomes and limitations: Counts of ubiquitous and regional expanded TCRs tracked ubiquitous and regional nonsynonymous mutations, respectively. Counts of expanded intratumoral alpha and beta TCRs tracked tumor mutation counts.

This clonotype was picked up a small number of times. Antigen specificity is unknown. J gave up 8 bases and V 2 bases, and 11 bases lay outside the gene matches. The germline V gene encodes CDR1 KGHSH and CDR2 LQKENI. The CDR3 is 15 residues long. MiXCR, run by TCRdb on the 5' RACE reads, gives a single entry per CDR3 protein. Here the sample spans 25,000 to 30,000 distinct CDR3 sequences, roughly 7.4% being singletons. Time point noted: sample taken at primary tumor resection. Samples came from some 71 TRACERx patients with untreated early-stage lung cancer. Unsorted tumor, nontumor lung tissue or cryopreserved PBMC supplied the whole RNA.

The origin of this receptor is a male donor with early-stage non-small cell lung cancer. The chain has TRBV18 and TRBJ1-2; the match to TRBD1 covers 7 bases. Sequencing used lung tumor tissue, obtained at surgery. The CDR3 DNA sequence: TGTGCCAGCTCACCATCCCCTGACAGGGTGACCGGCTACACCTTC. The encoded protein is CASSPSPDRVTGYTF.